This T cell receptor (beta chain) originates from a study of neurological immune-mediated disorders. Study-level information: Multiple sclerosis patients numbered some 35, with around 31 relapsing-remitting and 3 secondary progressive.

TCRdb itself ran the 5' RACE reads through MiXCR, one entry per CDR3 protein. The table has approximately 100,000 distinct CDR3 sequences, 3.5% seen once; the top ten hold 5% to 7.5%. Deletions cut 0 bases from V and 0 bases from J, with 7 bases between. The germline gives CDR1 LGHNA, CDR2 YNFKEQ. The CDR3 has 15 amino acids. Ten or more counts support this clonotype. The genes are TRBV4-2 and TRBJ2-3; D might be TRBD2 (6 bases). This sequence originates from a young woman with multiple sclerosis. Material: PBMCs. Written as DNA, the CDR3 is TGTGCCAGCAGCCAAGACGGGACTAGCACAGATACGCAGTATTTT. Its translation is CASSQDGTSTDTQYF.